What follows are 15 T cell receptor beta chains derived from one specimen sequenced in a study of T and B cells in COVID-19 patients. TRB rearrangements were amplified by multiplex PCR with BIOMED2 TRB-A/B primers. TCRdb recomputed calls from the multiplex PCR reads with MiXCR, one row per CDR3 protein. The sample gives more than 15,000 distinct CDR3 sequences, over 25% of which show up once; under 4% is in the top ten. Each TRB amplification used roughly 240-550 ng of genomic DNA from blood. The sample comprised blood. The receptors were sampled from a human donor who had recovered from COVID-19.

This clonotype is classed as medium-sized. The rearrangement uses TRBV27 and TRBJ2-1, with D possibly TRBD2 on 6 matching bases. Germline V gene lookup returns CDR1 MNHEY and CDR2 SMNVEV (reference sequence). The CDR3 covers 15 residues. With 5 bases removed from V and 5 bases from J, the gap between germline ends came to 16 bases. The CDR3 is CASSKWGVADNEQFF. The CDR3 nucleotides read TGTGCCAGCAGTAAGTGGGGGGTGGCTGACAATGAGCAGTTCTTC.

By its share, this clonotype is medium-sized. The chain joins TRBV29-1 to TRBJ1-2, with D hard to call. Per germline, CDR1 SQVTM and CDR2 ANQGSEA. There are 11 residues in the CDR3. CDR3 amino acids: CMTDPNYGYTF. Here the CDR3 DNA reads TGCATGACCGACCCTAACTATGGCTACACCTTC.

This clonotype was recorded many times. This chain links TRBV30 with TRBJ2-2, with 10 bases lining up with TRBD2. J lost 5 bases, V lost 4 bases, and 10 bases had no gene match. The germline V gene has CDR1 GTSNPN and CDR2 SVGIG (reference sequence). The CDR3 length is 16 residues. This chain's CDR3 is CAWIRAGGQYTGELFF. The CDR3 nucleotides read TGTGCCTGGATCAGAGCGGGGGGGCAATATACCGGGGAGCTGTTTTTT.

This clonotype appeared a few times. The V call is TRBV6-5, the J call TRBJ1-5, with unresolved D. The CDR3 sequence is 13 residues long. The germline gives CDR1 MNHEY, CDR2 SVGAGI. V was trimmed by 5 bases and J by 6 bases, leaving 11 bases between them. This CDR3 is CASSADLLQPQHF. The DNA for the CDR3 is TGTGCCAGCAGTGCGGACCTTCTTCAGCCCCAGCATTTT.

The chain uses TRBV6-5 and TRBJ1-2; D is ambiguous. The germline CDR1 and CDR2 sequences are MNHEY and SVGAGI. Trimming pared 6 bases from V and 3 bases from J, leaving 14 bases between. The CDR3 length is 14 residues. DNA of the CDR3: TGTGCCAGCAGCTCAACCGGGTTAGACTATGGCTACACCTTC. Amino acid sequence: CASSSTGLDYGYTF.

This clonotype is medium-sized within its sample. Here the CDR3 reads CASSFQADREQFF. DNA of the CDR3: TGTGCCAGCAGCTTTCAAGCCGATCGCGAGCAGTTCTTC. The genes are TRBV11-1 and TRBJ2-1; D ambiguous. V lost 3 bases and J 10 bases, leaving 13 bases between the germline ends. Germline loops: CDR1 SGHAT, CDR2 FQDESV (reference sequence). This CDR3 has 13 residues. Supplemented by reference TRBV11-1 and TRBJ2-1, the full variable domain reads EAEVAQSPRYKITEKSQAVAFWCDPISGHATLYWYRQILGQGPELLVQFQDESVVDDSQLPKDRFSAERLKGVDSTLKIQPAELGDSAMYLCASSFQADREQFFGPGTRLTVL.

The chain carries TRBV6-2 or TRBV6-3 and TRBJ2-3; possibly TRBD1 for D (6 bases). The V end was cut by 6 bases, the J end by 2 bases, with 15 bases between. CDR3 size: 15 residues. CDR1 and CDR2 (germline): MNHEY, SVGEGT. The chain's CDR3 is CASSPNRVTTDTQYF. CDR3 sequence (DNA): TGTGCCAGCAGCCCGAACAGGGTTACCACAGATACGCAGTATTTT.

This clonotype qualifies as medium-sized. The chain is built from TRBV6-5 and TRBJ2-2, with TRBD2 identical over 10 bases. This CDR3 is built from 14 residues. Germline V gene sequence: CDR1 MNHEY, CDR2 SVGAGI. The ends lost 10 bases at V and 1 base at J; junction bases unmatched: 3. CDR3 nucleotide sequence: TGTGCCACGCGACTAGCGGGGAACACCGGGGAGCTGTTTTTT. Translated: CATRLAGNTGELFF.

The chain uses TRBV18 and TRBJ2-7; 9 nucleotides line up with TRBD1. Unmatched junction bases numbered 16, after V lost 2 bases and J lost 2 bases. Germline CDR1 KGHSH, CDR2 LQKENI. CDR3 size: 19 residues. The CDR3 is CASSPSRDRVVRGTYEQYF. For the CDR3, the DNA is TGTGCCAGCTCACCATCGCGGGACAGGGTCGTAAGAGGGACCTACGAGCAGTACTTC.

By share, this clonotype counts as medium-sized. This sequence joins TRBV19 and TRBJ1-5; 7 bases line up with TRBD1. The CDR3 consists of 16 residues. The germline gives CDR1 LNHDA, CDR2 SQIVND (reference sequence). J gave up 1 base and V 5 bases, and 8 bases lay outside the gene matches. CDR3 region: CASSYGQVLSNQPQHF. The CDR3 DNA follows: TGTGCCAGTAGTTACGGACAGGTATTAAGCAATCAGCCCCAGCATTTT.

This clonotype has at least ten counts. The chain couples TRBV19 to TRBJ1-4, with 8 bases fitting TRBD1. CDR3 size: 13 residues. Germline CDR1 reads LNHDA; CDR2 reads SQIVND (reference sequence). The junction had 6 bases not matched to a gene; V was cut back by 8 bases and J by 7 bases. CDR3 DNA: TGTGCCAGTGTGGACAGGGCGGGTGAAAAACTGTTTTTT. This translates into CASVDRAGEKLFF.

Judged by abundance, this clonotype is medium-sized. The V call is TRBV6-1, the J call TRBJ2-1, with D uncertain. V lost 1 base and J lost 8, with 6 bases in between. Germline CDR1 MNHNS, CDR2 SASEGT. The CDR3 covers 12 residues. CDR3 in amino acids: CASSEVWDEQFF. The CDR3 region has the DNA TGTGCCAGCAGTGAAGTTTGGGATGAGCAGTTCTTC.

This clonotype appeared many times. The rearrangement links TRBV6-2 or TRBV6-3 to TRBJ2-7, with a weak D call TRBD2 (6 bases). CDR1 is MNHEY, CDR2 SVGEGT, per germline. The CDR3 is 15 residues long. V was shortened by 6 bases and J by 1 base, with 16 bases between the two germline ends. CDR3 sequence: CASSPGAGLSYEQYF. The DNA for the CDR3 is TGTGCCAGCAGCCCCGGGGCGGGGTTATCCTACGAGCAGTACTTC.

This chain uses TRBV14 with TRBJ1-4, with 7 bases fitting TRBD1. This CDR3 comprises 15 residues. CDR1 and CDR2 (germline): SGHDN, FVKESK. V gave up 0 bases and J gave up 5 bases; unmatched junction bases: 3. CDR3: CASSQEQGRNEKLFF. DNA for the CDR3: TGTGCCAGCAGCCAAGAACAGGGGAGGAATGAAAAACTGTTTTTT. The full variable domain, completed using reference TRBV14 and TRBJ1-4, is EAGVTQFPSHSVIEKGQTVTLRCDPISGHDNLYWYRRVMGKEIKFLLHFVKESKQDESGMPNNRFLAERTGGTYSTLKVQPAELEDSGVYFCASSQEQGRNEKLFFGSGTQLSVL.

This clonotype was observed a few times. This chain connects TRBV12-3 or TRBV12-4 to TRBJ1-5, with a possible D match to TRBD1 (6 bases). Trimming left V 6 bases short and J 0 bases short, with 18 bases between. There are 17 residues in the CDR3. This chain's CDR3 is CASSSDLQGPSNQPQHF. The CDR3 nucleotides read TGTGCCAGCAGCTCTGATCTACAGGGACCTAGCAATCAGCCCCAGCATTTT.